The source of this T cell receptor (beta chain) is a study of beta chain features in type 1 diabetes. This clone was counted between two and nine times. Investigators reverse transcribed all isolated RNA, so they sequenced expressed TCRB transcripts. Repertoires were generated with immunoSEQ multiplex PCR, while TCRdb's copy carries only in-frame clones and drops some. The top ten clones hold about 0.034% of a sample with 400,000 to 500,000 clones, about 14% of them seen once. All sorted populations exceeded 95% purity. The sequenced material came from naive CD4+ T cells from blood. The receptor was derived from a man aged 25 to 45 in good health.

CDR3: CASSQVAGLDGYTF. For the CDR3, the DNA is TGTGCCAGCAGCCAAGTGGCCGGACTAGATGGCTACACCTTC. V gene TRBV4-2 combines with J gene TRBJ1-2; no definite D call. The CDR3 length is 14 residues. Trimming left V 1 base short and J 6 bases short, with 12 bases between. Germline V gene lookup returns CDR1 LGHNA and CDR2 YNFKEQ.